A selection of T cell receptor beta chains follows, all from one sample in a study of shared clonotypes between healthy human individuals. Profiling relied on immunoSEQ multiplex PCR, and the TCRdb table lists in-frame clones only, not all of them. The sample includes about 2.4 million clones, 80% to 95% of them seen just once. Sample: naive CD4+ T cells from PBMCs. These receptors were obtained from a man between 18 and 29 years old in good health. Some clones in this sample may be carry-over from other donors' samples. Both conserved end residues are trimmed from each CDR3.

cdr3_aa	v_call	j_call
ASSPGTSGSGDTQY	TRBV7-3	TRBJ2-3
ASSLRWETQY	TRBV7-2	TRBJ2-5
ASSLDRSSYNSPLH	TRBV7-2	TRBJ1-6
ASSFSPADEQY	TRBV5-8	TRBJ2-7
AWGEREGKYEQF	TRBV30	TRBJ2-1
ASREGRSNGNTIY	TRBV2	TRBJ1-3
ASRPTGNTGELF	TRBV14	TRBJ2-2
ASSWDRGNPIY	TRBV7-3	TRBJ1-3
ASSPTADRVGQPQH	TRBV9	TRBJ1-5
ASSQAVGTSRTGELF	TRBV4-1	TRBJ2-2
ASSYGGTPMNTEAF	TRBV6-6	TRBJ1-1
ASSPGTGTRAYNEQF	TRBV18	TRBJ2-1
ASSPMFTANTGELF	TRBV28	TRBJ2-2
ASQRNQGPTGELF	TRBV25-1	TRBJ2-2
ASSLAGAFWRYT	TRBV5-1	TRBJ1-2
ASGRRSYNEQF	TRBV19	TRBJ2-1
ASSTGFLSNQPQH	TRBV9	TRBJ1-5
ASSLALGGAYEQY	TRBV7-9	TRBJ2-7
ASSSQANTEAF	TRBV7-8	TRBJ1-1
ASSLGTSGANVLT	TRBV28	TRBJ2-6
ASSPGDGGSGYT	TRBV18	TRBJ1-2
ASSVQPLGTRGNIQY	TRBV9	TRBJ2-4
ASSLEAGGIYEQY	TRBV7-8	TRBJ2-7
ASSPTGGQPQH	TRBV19	TRBJ1-5
ASSQRTSGGSYNEQF	TRBV4-3	TRBJ2-1
ASSEDRSSYNEQF	TRBV6-4	TRBJ2-1
ASSSIQGGNTIY	TRBV11-2	TRBJ1-3
ASSTRLIAGNYNEQF	TRBV5-1	TRBJ2-1
ASSLSGTDTQY	TRBV5-6	TRBJ2-3
ASSYRLAGVGDTQY	TRBV6-6	TRBJ2-3
AIQDRGGYT	TRBV10-3	TRBJ1-2
ASSFTGGVISEKLF	TRBV5-1	TRBJ1-4
ASSLELDRREKLF	TRBV5-4	TRBJ1-4
ASSLNPLGQGKTQY	TRBV11-1	TRBJ2-5
ASSPRASGSMTYNEQF	TRBV7-3	TRBJ2-1
ASSLASTGALH	TRBV28	TRBJ1-6
ASSLSPGTETQY	TRBV7-3	TRBJ2-5
ASSPQESYGYT	TRBV9	TRBJ1-2
ASSQVKREVRDTQY	TRBV4-1	TRBJ2-3
ASSLGWRGNIQY	TRBV7-2	TRBJ2-4
ASSLGTGDSNQPQH	TRBV7-9	TRBJ1-5
ASSPRLAGGPNTGELF	TRBV4-2	TRBJ2-2
ASSLGTGLPYEQY	TRBV28	TRBJ2-7
AWSGFPRGQGGTGELF	TRBV30	TRBJ2-2
ASSWDREETQY	TRBV11-3	TRBJ2-5
ASGPDSQKETQY	TRBV21-1	TRBJ2-5
ASSRWTGDRNEQF	TRBV6-5	TRBJ2-1
ASVRGREAF	TRBV30	TRBJ1-1
AWNSGTANEKLF	TRBV30	TRBJ1-4
ASSESRGAGYT	TRBV25-1	TRBJ1-2
ASTRQGTNYGYT	TRBV19	TRBJ1-2
ASIPSASGTYEQY	TRBV11-2	TRBJ2-7
ASSLKPGLAGADTQY	TRBV19	TRBJ2-3
ASSSRQGLAGGPAYEQF	TRBV7-9	TRBJ2-1
ASSFRFFWSGTGLYEQY	TRBV28	TRBJ2-7